The 12 T cell receptor beta chains below come from one sample, sequenced in a study of T cells in localized non-small cell lung cancer (dated by TCRdb to between 2020 and 2021). Preparation of the library involved the immunoSEQ multiplex PCR assay. The table was pulled from immuneACCESS by TCRdb, which kept in-frame rearrangements only. Such tables lose some clones; where checked, under half of the loss comes from unresolved V genes, and the rest has no known cause. The table for this sample lists over a thousand clones; around 23% of them were counted only once. Over 10% of the sample is taken by the ten largest. Sample: normal lung tissue next to the tumor, taken before any cancer treatment. The source is a man aged 35 to 69 with stage II lung adenocarcinoma.

The chain employs TRBV4-1 and TRBJ1-4; D might be TRBD1 (6 bases). Trimming took 4 bases from V and 5 from J, leaving 14 bases between them. The germline V gene has CDR1 MGHRA and CDR2 YSYEKL. This CDR3 is built from 15 residues. In nucleotides, the CDR3 is TGCGCCAGCAGCCCCCCGGGACAAACGAATGAAAAACTGTTTTTT. Amino acids: CASSPPGQTNEKLFF.

This clone has only a few counts. The chain combines TRBV6-8 with TRBJ2-1; D might be TRBD2 (6 bases). Trimming cost V 5 bases and J 6 bases, with 17 bases left between them. Per the germline V gene, CDR1 is MNHGY and CDR2 is SAAAGT. CDR3 size: 15 residues. CDR3 DNA sequence: TGTGCCAGCAGTGCCCGGGACTCTCGCCCCAATGAGCAGTTCTTC. Translating it yields CASSARDSRPNEQFF.

By frequency in the sample, this clone is medium-sized. The chain combines TRBV11-3 with TRBJ2-3, with 7 bases lining up with TRBD2. Per the germline V gene, CDR1 is SGHNT and CDR2 is YENEEA. J lost 7 bases, V lost 4 bases, and 11 bases had no gene match. This CDR3 region has 15 residues. CDR3 sequence: CASSSLEGSGYTQYF. CDR3 sequence (DNA): TGTGCCAGCAGCTCCCTAGAGGGTAGCGGGTATACGCAGTATTTT.

The chain combines TRBV29-1 with TRBJ1-2; D gene ambiguous. The V and J ends lost 3 bases and 0 bases respectively, with 8 bases between them. The CDR3 is 13 residues long. In germline, CDR1 is SQVTM, CDR2 ANQGSEA. Here the CDR3 DNA reads TGCAGCGTTGAGGCCATCCCTAACTATGGCTACACCTTC. Translating it yields CSVEAIPNYGYTF.

This clone counts as large. This CDR3 reads CASSWTSANEQFF. The CDR3, as DNA: TGTGCCAGCAGCTGGACTAGCGCCAATGAGCAGTTCTTC. This chain joins TRBV6-8 and TRBJ2-1; the match to TRBD2 covers 9 bases. The junction had 3 bases not matched to a gene; V was cut back by 6 bases and J by 6 bases. This CDR3 contains 13 residues. Germline CDR1 and CDR2: MNHGY and SAAAGT.

This chain joins TRBV19 and TRBJ1-5; the match to TRBD1 covers 7 bases. V shed 6 bases and J 5 bases; nucleotides not matched to a gene: 10. The CDR3 extends over 15 amino acids. The V gene's germline CDR1 is LNHDA and CDR2 SQIVND (reference sequence). The CDR3 here is CASSLGDRAHQPQHF. The CDR3, as DNA: TGTGCCAGTAGCCTCGGCGACAGGGCCCATCAGCCCCAGCATTTT.

The chain combines TRBV5-1 with TRBJ2-2; D not resolved. The CDR3 runs 14 residues. From germline, CDR1 is SGHRS and CDR2 YFSETQ. V dropped 0 bases and J dropped 1 base, with 4 bases sitting between them. The CDR3 DNA sequence: TGCGCCAGCAGCTTGGTACAGAACACCGGGGAGCTGTTTTTT. Protein product: CASSLVQNTGELFF.

The J gene is TRBJ2-1, the V gene TRBV6-8; D not resolved. V was cut by 6 bases and J by 0 bases, with 6 bases left in between. The CDR3 covers 13 residues. In germline, CDR1 is MNHGY, CDR2 SAAAGT. CDR3 sequence reads: CASSPYSYNEQFF. The CDR3 DNA is TGTGCCAGCAGCCCCTACTCCTACAATGAGCAGTTCTTC.

The rearrangement joins TRBV5-1 to TRBJ2-1; D is uncertain. V was shortened by 0 bases and J by 3 bases, with 10 bases between the two germline ends. Looked up from germline, CDR1 is SGHRS and CDR2 is YFSETQ. The CDR3 extends over 15 amino acids. The CDR3 loop is CASSLDGQYYNEQFF. In DNA form, the CDR3 reads TGCGCCAGCAGCTTGGATGGGCAGTACTACAATGAGCAGTTCTTC.

This clone was picked up a small number of times. This chain links TRBV11-3 with TRBJ1-1; a possible D gene is TRBD1 (6 bases). The CDR3 has 14 residues. V was clipped by 5 bases and J by 5 bases, with 15 bases between them. Germline assignment: CDR1 SGHNT and CDR2 YENEEA. This CDR3 reads CASSPRGGETEAFF. In nucleotides, the CDR3 is TGTGCCAGCAGCCCCCGAGGGGGGGAAACTGAAGCTTTCTTT.

This sequence joins TRBV9 and TRBJ2-3; D is unresolved. This CDR3 contains 14 residues. Trimming shortened V by 5 bases and J by 0 bases, and 10 bases separated the two germline ends. Germline assignment: CDR1 SGDLS and CDR2 YYNGEE. In DNA form, the CDR3 reads TGTGCCAGCAGTGTAAGCTTTAGCACAGATACGCAGTATTTT. It yields the protein CASSVSFSTDTQYF.

The rearrangement links TRBV6-8 to TRBJ1-2, with D uncertain. V lost 2 bases, J lost 6 bases, and 19 bases lay in between. The CDR3 length is 16 residues. Germline lookup yields CDR1 MNHGY and CDR2 SAAAGT. Written as DNA, the CDR3 is TGTGCCAGCAGTTACCGCGGCGCGCGATCCCAGGATGGCTACACCTTC. This translates into CASSYRGARSQDGYTF.